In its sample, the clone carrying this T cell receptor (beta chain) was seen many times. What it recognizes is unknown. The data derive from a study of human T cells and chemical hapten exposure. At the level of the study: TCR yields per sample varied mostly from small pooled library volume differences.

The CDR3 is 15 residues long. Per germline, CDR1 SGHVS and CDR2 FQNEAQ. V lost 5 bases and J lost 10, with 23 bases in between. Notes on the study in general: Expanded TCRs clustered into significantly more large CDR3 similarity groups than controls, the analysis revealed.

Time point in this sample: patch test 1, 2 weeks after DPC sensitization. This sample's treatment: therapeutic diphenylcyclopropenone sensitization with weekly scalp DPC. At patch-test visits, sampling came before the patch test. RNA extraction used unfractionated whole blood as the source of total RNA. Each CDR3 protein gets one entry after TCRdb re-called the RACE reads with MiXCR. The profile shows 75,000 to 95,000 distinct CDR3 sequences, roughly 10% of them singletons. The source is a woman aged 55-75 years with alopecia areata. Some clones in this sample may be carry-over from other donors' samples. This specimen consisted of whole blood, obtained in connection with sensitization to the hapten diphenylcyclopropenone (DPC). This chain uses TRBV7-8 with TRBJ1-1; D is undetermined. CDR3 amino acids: CASSPGRNQVFLAFF. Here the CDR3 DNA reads TGTGCCAGCAGCCCTGGCCGAAACCAGGTGTTTTTAGCTTTCTTT. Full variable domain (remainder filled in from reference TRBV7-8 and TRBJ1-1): GAGVSQSPRYKVAKRGQDVALRCDPISGHVSLFWYQQALGQGPEFLTYFQNEAQLDKSGLPSDRFFAERPEGSVSTLKIQRTQQEDSAVYLCASSPGRNQVFLAFFGQGTRLTVV.